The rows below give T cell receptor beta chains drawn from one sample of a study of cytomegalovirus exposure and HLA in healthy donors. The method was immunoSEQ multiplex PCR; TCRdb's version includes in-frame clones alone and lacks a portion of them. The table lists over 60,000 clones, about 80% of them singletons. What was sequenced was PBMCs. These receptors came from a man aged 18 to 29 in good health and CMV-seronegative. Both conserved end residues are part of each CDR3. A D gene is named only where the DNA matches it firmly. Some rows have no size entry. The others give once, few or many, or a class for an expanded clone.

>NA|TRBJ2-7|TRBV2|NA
CASSEEQGIVYEQYF
TGTGCCAGCAGTGAAGAACAGGGTATCGTCTACGAGCAGTACTTC
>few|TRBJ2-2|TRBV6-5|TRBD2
CASTPAGGNTGELFF
TGTGCCAGCACTCCAGCGGGGGGGAACACCGGGGAGCTGTTTTTT
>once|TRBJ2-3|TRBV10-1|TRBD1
CASGGRTGGVGDTQYF
TGCGCCAGCGGGGGCCGGACAGGGGGCGTCGGGGATACGCAGTATTTT
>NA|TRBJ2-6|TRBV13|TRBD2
CASTLGGGTGANVLTF
TGTGCCAGCACACTCGGGGGGGGCACTGGGGCCAACGTCCTGACTTTC
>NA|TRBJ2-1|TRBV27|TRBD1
CASSLSGTGDYNEQFF
TGTGCCAGCAGTTTATCCGGGACAGGGGACTACAATGAGCAGTTCTTC
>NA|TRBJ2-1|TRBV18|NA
CASSSRGGTTYNEQFF
TGTGCCAGCTCATCAAGGGGGGGGACTACCTACAATGAGCAGTTCTTC
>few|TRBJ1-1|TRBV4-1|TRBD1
CASSLPGTGSGAFF
TGCGCCAGCAGCCTCCCCGGGACAGGGAGTGGAGCTTTCTTT
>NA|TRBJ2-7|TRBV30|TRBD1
CAWKGLDRREQYF
TGTGCCTGGAAGGGATTGGACAGGCGCGAGCAGTACTTC
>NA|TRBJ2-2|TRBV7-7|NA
CASSLWGDKGENTGELFF
TGTGCCAGCAGCTTATGGGGAGATAAGGGGGAAAACACCGGGGAGCTGTTTTTT
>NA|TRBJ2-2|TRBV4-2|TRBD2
CASSQDPGLVSTGELFF
TGTGCCAGCAGCCAAGATCCGGGACTAGTAAGTACCGGGGAGCTGTTTTTT
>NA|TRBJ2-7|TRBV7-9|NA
CASSLRAAGQYF
TGTGCCAGCAGCTTAAGGGCAGCGGGGCAGTACTTC
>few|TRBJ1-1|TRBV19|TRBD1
CASSLGQGAPLTEAFF
TGTGCCAGTAGTCTCGGACAGGGGGCTCCCCTGACTGAAGCTTTCTTT
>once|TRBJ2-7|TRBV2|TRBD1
CASREGASGFIPYEQYF
TGTGCCAGCAGAGAGGGGGCTTCGGGCTTTATACCTTACGAGCAGTACTTC
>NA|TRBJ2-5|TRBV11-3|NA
CASSLVAGGQEETQYF
TGTGCCAGCAGCTTAGTGGCGGGTGGGCAGGAAGAGACCCAGTACTTC
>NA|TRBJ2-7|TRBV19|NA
CASRPGAGYHEQYF
TGTGCCAGTAGACCAGGGGCAGGGTACCACGAGCAGTACTTC
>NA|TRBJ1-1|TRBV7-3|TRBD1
CASSLRQGGTEAFF
TGTGCCAGCAGCTTAAGGCAGGGGGGCACTGAAGCTTTCTTT
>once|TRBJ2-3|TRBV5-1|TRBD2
CASSPWTSGGPDTQYF
TGCGCCAGCAGCCCATGGACTAGCGGGGGACCAGATACGCAGTATTTT
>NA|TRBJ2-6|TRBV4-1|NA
CASSQAVTDSGANVLTF
TGCGCCAGCAGCCAAGCTGTCACAGACTCTGGGGCCAACGTCCTGACTTTC
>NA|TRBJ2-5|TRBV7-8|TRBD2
CASSLVPGGLGDRGYF
TGTGCCAGCAGCTTAGTACCGGGGGGGCTAGGGGACCGAGGATACTTC
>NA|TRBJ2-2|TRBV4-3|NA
CASSQDGGNQFRLFF
TGCGCCAGCAGCCAAGATGGGGGGAATCAGTTTAGGCTGTTTTTT
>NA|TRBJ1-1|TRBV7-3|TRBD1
CASSLIRRTGGAGNTEAFF
TGTGCCAGCAGCTTAATACGCAGGACAGGGGGCGCGGGGAACACTGAAGCTTTCTTT
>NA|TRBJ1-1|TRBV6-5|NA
CASSVKQGNTEAFF
TGTGCCAGCAGTGTTAAACAGGGAAACACTGAAGCTTTCTTT
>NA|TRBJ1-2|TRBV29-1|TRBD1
CSGGTANYGYTF
TGCAGCGGTGGGACAGCTAACTATGGCTACACCTTC
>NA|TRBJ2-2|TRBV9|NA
CASSVGGHPTGELFF
TGTGCCAGCAGCGTAGGAGGACACCCCACCGGGGAGCTGTTTTTT
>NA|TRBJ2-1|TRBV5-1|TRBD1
CASSLAGQGYNEQFF
TGCGCCAGCAGCTTGGCGGGACAGGGGTACAATGAGCAGTTCTTC
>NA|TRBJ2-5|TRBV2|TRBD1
CAIDRGRETQYF
TGTGCCATCGACAGGGGTAGGGAGACCCAGTACTTC
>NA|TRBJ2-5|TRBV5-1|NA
CASSLLLLRETQYF
TGCGCCAGCAGCTTGCTCCTACTGCGGGAGACCCAGTACTTC
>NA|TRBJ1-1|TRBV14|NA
CASSPGGNTEAFF
TGTGCCAGCAGCCCGGGAGGGAACACTGAAGCTTTCTTT
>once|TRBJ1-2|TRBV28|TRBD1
CASTRSGTGEYGYTF
TGTGCCAGCACCCGCTCCGGGACAGGGGAATATGGCTACACCTTC
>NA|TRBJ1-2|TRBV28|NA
CASRSSYGYTF
TGTGCCAGCAGGAGTAGCTATGGCTACACCTTC
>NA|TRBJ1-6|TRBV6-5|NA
CASTRGGEASPLHF
TGTGCCAGCACCCGGGGGGGGGAAGCCTCACCCCTCCACTTT
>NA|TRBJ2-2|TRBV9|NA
CASSPREGRGGTGELFF
TGTGCCAGCAGCCCCCGCGAGGGCAGGGGTGGCACCGGGGAGCTGTTTTTT
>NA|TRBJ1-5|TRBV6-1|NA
CASSELGVGQPQHF
TGTGCCAGCAGTGAATTGGGAGTCGGGCAGCCCCAGCATTTT
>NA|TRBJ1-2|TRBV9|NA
CASSARLTGYGYTF
TGTGCCAGCAGCGCCCGTTTGACAGGCTACGGCTACACCTTC
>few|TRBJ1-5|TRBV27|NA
CASSLIRTDQPQHF
TGTGCCAGCAGTCTTATCCGGACAGATCAGCCCCAGCATTTT
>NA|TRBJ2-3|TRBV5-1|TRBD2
CASSLGGGPVWKGTDTQYF
TGCGCCAGCAGCTTGGGGGGGGGACCCGTGTGGAAGGGCACAGATACGCAGTATTTT
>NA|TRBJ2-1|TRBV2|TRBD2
CASKERGFYNEQFF
TGTGCCAGCAAGGAGCGGGGGTTTTACAATGAGCAGTTCTTC
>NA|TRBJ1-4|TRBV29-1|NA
CSVTDFLNEKLFF
TGCAGCGTGACGGACTTTTTGAATGAAAAACTGTTTTTT
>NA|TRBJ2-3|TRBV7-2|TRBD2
CASRPWGAGGLDTQYF
TGTGCCAGCAGACCGTGGGGAGCGGGGGGCCTCGATACGCAGTATTTT
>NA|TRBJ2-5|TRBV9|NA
CASSVSVEKETQYF
TGTGCCAGCAGCGTATCGGTAGAGAAAGAGACCCAGTACTTC
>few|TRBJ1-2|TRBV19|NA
CASSDRTNYGYTF
TGTGCCAGTAGTGACAGGACTAACTATGGCTACACCTTC